The source of this TCR beta chain is a study of blood T cell repertoires in COVID-19. Study in general: Researchers got acute and convalescent COVID-19 samples from the United States, Italy and Spain. Nucleic acid was either cDNA or gDNA, and it came from T cells, B-cell-depleted T cells, or PBMCs.

Per the study methods: It was from reference gene primer amplification that nucleated cell counts were estimated. Method: immunoSEQ multiplex PCR; TCRdb's copy keeps in-frame clones and lacks some. Clonal size and the V and J genes are those of that table, whereas D and trimming came from the DNA. The sample carries about 130,000 clones, around 87% recorded once. J was trimmed by 4 bases and V by 2 bases; bases with no gene match: 7. The CDR3 is made up of 16 amino acids. Germline V gene data show CDR1 as LGHNA and CDR2 as YNFKEQ. This clonotype originated in a woman aged 50 to 60 who had recovered from COVID-19. The source material was peripheral blood. This chain uses TRBV4-2 with TRBJ2-3; 9 bases agree with TRBD2. CDR3 region: CASSQFGGRAADTQYF. The CDR3 nucleotides read TGTGCCAGCAGCCAATTCGGCGGGAGGGCCGCAGATACGCAGTATTTT.